This T cell receptor beta chain came from a study of PD-1 blockade in classical Hodgkin lymphoma. Whole-study results and caveats: TCR diversity in CD4+, not CD8+, cells rose significantly by C4D1. The diversity seen at baseline in complete responders resembled that of newly diagnosed patients. Relapsed/refractory patients reportedly had the lowest baseline TCR diversity, below newly diagnosed patients, who were below healthy donors.

This sample's time point: cycle 4 day 1 (C4D1), after about 6 weeks of nivolumab. Patients all relapsed after autologous stem cell transplantation, and there was variation in brentuximab vedotin exposure. This CDR3 has 13 residues. Germline V gene lookup returns CDR1 SGHTA and CDR2 FQGNSA. The V gene lost 5 bases and the J gene lost 8 bases, with 15 bases spanning the gap. Remarks on this clone: Its antigen remains unidentified.

Here immunoSEQ multiplex PCR was the method, and the copy in TCRdb shows in-frame clones only, minus some. The profile shows some 19,000 clones, 65% to 85% of them singletons. The sequencing used peripheral blood mononuclear cells (PBMCs), collected before the fourth cycle of nivolumab. The J gene is TRBJ1-2, the V gene TRBV7-2; D is perhaps TRBD1 (5 bases). This receptor was taken from a human donor with classical Hodgkin lymphoma. CDR3 loop: CASSNPVEGGYTF. The CDR3 nucleotides are TGTGCCAGCAGCAATCCAGTTGAGGGGGGCTACACCTTC.